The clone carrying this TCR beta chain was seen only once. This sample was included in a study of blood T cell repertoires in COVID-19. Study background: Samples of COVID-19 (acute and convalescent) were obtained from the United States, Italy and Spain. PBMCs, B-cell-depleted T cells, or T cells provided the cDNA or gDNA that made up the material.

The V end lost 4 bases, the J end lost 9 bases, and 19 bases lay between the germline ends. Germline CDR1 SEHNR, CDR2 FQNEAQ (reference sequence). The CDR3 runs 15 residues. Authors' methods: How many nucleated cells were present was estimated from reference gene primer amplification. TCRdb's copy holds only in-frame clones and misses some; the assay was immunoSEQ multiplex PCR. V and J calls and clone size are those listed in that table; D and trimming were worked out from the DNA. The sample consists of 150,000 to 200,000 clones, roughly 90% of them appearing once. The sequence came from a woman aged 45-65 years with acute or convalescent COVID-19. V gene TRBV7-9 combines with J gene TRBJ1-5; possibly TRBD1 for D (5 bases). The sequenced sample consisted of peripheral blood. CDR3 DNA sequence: TGTGCCAGCAGCTCGGAGGGGTGGCAGATTTGGCCCCAGCATTTT. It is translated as CASSSEGWQIWPQHF.